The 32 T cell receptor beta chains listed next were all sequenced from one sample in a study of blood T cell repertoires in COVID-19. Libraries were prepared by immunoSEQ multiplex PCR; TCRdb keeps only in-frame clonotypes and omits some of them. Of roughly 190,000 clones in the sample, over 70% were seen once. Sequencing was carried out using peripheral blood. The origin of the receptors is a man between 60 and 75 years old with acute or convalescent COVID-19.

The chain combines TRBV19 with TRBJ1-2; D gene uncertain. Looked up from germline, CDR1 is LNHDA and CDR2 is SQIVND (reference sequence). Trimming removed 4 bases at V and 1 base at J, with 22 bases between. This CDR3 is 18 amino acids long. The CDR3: CASSRATIQSLGNYGYTF. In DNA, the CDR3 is TGTGCCAGTAGTAGGGCCACCATCCAGTCGTTAGGTAACTATGGCTACACCTTC. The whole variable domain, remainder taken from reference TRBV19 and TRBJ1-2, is DGGITQSPKYLFRKEGQNVTLSCEQNLNHDAMYWYRQDPGQGLRLIYYSQIVNDFQKGDIAEGYSVSREKKESFPLTVTSAQKNPTAFYLCASSRATIQSLGNYGYTFGSGTRLTVV.

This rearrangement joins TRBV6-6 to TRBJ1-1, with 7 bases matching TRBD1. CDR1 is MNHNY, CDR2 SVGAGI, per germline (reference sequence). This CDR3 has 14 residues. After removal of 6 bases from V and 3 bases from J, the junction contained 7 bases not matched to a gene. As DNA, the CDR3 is TGTGCCAGCAGGGGGACAGCGCCGCACACTGAAGCTTTCTTT. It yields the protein CASRGTAPHTEAFF.

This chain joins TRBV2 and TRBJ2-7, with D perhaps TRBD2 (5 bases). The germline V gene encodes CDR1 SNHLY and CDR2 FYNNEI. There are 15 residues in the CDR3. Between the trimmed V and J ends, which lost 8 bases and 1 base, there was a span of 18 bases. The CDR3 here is CASSGFEADSYEQYF. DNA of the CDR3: TGTGCCAGCTCGGGGTTTGAAGCGGATTCCTACGAGCAGTACTTC.

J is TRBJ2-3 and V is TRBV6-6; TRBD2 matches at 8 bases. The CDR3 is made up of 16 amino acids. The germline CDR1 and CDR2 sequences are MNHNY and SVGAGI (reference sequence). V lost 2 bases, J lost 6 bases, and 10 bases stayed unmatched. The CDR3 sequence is CASSYGVAGSLDTQYF. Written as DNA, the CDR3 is TGTGCCAGCAGTTACGGGGTAGCGGGATCTCTGGATACGCAGTATTTT.

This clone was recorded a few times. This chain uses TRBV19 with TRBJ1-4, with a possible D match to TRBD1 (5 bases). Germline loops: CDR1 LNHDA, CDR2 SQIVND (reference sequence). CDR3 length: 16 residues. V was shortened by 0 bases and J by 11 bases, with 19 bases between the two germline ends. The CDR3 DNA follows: TGTGCCAGTAGTATAGATCTCGGCAGGGAGGGTGGGAAACTGTTTTTT. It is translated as CASSIDLGREGGKLFF.

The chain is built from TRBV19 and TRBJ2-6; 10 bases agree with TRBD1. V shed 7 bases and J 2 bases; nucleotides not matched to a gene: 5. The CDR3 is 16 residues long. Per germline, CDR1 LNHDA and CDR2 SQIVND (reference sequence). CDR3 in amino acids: CASTRQGAAGANVLTF. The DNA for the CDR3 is TGTGCCAGTACTCGACAGGGGGCGGCTGGGGCCAACGTCCTGACTTTC.

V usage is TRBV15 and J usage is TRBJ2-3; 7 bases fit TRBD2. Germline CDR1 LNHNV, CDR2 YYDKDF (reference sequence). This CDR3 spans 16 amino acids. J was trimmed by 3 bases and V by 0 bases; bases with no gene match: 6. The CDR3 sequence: CATSRESGTKTDTQYF. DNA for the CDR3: TGTGCCACCAGCAGAGAATCCGGGACTAAAACAGATACGCAGTATTTT.

CDR3 residues: CASSLRGTSGSYEQYF. The CDR3 DNA reads TGTGCCAGCAGCTTAAGGGGGACTAGCGGCTCCTACGAGCAGTACTTC. The chain joins TRBV11-2 to TRBJ2-7; 11 nucleotides align to TRBD2. The CDR3 runs 16 residues. The V gene end was trimmed by 2 bases and the J gene end by 0 bases; junction bases not matched to a gene: 3. Germline assignment: CDR1 SGHAT and CDR2 FQNNGV.

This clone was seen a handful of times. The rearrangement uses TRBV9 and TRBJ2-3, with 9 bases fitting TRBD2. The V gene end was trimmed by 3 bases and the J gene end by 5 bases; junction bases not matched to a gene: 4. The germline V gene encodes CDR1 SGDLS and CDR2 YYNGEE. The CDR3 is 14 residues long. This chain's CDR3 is CASSDSGRRDTQYF. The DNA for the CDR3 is TGTGCCAGCAGCGATAGCGGGAGAAGAGATACGCAGTATTTT.

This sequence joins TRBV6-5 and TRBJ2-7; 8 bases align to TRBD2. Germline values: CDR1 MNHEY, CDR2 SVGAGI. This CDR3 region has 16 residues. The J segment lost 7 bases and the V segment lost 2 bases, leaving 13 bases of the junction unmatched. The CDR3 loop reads CASSYAGAGGRKEQYF. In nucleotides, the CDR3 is TGTGCCAGCAGTTACGCCGGTGCGGGAGGTCGTAAAGAGCAGTACTTC.

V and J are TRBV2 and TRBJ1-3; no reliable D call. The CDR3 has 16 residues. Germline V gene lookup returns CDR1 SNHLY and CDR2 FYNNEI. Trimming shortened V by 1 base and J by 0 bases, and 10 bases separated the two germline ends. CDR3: CASSEVASGSGNTIYF. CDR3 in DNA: TGTGCCAGCAGTGAAGTAGCGTCGGGCTCTGGAAACACCATATATTTT.

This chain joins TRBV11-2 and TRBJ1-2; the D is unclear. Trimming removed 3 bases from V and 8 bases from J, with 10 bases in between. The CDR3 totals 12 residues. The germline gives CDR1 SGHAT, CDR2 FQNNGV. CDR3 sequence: CASSFAAGGYTF. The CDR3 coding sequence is TGTGCCAGCAGCTTTGCTGCGGGCGGCTACACCTTC.

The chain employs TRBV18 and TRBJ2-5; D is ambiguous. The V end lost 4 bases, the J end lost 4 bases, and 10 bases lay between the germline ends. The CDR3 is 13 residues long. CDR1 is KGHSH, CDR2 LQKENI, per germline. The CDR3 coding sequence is TGTGCCAGCTCACAATCAGTCCCAGAGACCCAGTACTTC. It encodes CASSQSVPETQYF.

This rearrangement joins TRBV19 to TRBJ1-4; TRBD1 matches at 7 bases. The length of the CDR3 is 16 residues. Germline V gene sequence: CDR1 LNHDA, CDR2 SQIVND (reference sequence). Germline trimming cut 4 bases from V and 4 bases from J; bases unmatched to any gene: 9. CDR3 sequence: CASSRYPGQINEKLFF. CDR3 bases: TGTGCCAGTAGTAGATATCCGGGACAGATTAATGAAAAACTGTTTTTT.

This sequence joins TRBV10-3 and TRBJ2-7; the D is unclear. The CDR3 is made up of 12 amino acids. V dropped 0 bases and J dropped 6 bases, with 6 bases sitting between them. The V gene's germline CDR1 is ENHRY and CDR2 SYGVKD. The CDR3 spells CAISESGSEQYF. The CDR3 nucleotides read TGTGCCATCAGTGAGTCGGGCAGCGAGCAGTACTTC.

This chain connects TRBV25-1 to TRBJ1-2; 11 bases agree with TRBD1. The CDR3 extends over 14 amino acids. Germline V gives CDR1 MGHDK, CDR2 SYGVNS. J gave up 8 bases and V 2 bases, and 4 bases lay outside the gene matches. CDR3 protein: CASSEPGQGAGYTF. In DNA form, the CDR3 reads TGTGCCAGCAGTGAACCTGGACAGGGGGCGGGCTACACCTTC.

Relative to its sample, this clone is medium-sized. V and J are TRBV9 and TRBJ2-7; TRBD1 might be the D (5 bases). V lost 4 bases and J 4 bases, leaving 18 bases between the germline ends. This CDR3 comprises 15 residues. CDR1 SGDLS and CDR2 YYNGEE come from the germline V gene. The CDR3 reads CASSLQPTGLYEQYF. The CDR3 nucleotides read TGTGCCAGCAGCCTTCAGCCCACAGGCTTGTACGAGCAGTACTTC.

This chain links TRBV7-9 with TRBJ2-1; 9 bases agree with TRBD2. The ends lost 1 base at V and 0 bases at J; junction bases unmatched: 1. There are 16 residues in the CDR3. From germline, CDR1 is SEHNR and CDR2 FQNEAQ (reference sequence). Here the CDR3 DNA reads TGTGCCAGCAGCTTAGGTAGCGGGGGCTCCTACAATGAGCAGTTCTTC. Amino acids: CASSLGSGGSYNEQFF.

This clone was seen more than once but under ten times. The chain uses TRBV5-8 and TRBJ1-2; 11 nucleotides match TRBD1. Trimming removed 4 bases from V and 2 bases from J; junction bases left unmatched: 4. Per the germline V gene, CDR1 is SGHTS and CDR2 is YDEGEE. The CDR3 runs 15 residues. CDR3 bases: TGTGCCAGCAGCACGGGACAGGGGGTGAACTATGGCTACACCTTC. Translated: CASSTGQGVNYGYTF. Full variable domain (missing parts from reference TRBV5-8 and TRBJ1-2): EAGVTQSPTHLIKTRGQQATLRCSPISGHTSVYWYQQALGLGLQFLLWYDEGEERNRGNFPPRFSGRQFPNYSSELNVNALELEDSALYLCASSTGQGVNYGYTFGSGTRLTVV.

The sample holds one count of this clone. For the CDR3, the DNA is TGTGCCAGCAGATCCGGACAGGGTGGCGAAAAACTGTTTTTT. Its translation is CASRSGQGGEKLFF. The gene calls are TRBV28 and TRBJ1-4; 8 positions agree with TRBD1. V trimming: 6 bases; J trimming: 8 bases; junction bases outside the gene matches: 8. CDR1 MDHEN and CDR2 SYDVKM come from the germline V gene. This CDR3 region has 14 residues.

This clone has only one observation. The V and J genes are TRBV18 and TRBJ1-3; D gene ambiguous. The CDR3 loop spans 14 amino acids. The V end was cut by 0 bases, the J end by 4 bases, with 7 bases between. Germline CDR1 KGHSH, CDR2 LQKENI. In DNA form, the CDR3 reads TGTGCCAGCTCACCACCGACACAGGGAAACACCATATATTTT. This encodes CASSPPTQGNTIYF.

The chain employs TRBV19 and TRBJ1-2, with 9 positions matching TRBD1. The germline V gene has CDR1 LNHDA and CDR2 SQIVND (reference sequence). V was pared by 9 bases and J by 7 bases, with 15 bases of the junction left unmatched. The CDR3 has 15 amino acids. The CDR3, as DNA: TGTGCCAGCTCGACCGGGACAGGGACTTTAGTTGGCTACACCTTC. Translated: CASSTGTGTLVGYTF.

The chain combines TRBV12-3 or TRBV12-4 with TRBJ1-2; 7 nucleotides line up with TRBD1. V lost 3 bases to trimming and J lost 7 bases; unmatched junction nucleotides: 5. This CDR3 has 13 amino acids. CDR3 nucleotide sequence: TGTGCCAGCAGTTTCAGGGGGGCGAGTGGCTACACCTTC. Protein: CASSFRGASGYTF.

The CDR3: CASSSSQGTQPQHF. The CDR3 nucleotides read TGTGCCAGCAGTTCCTCCCAGGGTACTCAGCCCCAGCATTTT. The chain recombines TRBV27 with TRBJ1-5, with D tentatively TRBD1 (5 bases). Germline CDR1 and CDR2: MNHEY and SMNVEV (reference sequence). The CDR3 extends over 14 amino acids. The ends were cut back, 4 bases at V and 6 bases at J, with 13 bases in the middle.

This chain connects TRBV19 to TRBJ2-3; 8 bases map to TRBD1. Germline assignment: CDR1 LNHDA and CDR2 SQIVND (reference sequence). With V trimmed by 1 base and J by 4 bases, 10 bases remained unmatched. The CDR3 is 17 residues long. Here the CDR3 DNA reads TGTGCCAGTAGTATAGGGCCTGGGCAGGGGGCGTCAGATACGCAGTATTTT. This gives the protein CASSIGPGQGASDTQYF.

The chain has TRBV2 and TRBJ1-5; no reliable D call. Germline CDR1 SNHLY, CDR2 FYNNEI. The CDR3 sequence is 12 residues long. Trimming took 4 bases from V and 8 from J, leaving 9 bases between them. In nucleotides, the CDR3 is TGTGCCAGCAGTGGACTCCGGGAGCCCCAGCATTTT. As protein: CASSGLREPQHF.

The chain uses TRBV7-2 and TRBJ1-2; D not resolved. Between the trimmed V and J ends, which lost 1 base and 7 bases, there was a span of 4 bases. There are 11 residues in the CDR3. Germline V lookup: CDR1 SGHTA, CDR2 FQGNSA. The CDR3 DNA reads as TGTGCCAGCAGCTTAGGAGGTGGCTACACCTTC. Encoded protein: CASSLGGGYTF.

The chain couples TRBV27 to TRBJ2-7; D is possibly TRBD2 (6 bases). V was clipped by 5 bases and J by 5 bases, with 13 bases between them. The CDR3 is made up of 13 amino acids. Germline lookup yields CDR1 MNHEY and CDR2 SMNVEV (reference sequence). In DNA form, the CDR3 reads TGTGCCAGCAGTGGGGAGGTAGGCCACGAGCAGTACTTC. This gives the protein CASSGEVGHEQYF.

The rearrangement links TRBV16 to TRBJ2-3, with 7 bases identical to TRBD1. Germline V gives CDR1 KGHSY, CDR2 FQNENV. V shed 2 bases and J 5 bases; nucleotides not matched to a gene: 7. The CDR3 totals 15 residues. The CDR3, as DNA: TGTGCCAGCAGCCAAAGGGAACAGGGGAAAGATACGCAGTATTTT. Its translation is CASSQREQGKDTQYF. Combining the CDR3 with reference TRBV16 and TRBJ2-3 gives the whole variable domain GEEVAQTPKHLVRGEGQKAKLYCAPIKGHSYVFWYQQVLKNEFKFLISFQNENVFDETGMPKERFSAKCLPNSPCSLEIQATKLEDSAVYFCASSQREQGKDTQYFGPGTRLTVL.

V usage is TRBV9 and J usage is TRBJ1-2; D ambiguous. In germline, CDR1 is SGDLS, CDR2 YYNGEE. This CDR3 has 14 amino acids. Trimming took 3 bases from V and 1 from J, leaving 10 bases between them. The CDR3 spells CASSASRVNYGYTF. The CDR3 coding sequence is TGTGCCAGCAGCGCTTCCCGGGTTAACTATGGCTACACCTTC.

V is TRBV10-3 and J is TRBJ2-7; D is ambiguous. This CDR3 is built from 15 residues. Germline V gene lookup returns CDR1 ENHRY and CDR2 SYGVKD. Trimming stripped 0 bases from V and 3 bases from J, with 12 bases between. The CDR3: CAISESRSLHYEQYF. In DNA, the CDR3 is TGTGCCATCAGTGAGTCACGTAGCCTTCACTACGAGCAGTACTTC.

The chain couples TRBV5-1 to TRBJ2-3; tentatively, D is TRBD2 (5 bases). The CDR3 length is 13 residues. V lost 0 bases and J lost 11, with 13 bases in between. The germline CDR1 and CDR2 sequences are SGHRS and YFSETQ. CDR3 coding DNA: TGCGCCAGCAGCTTGGAGGCTTCGGGGAGGCAGTATTTT. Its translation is CASSLEASGRQYF.